Following are 18 T cell receptor beta chains from one sample sequenced in a study of cytomegalovirus exposure and HLA in healthy donors. PCR used 60 Vbeta primers and 13 Jbeta primers. TCRdb keeps only in-frame clones here, not all; method: immunoSEQ multiplex PCR. The listing contains 30,000 to 35,000 clones. Sequenced sample: PBMCs. The receptor source for this set is a middle-aged woman in good health and CMV-seropositive.

This chain links TRBV9 with TRBJ1-5; 7 bases map to TRBD1. The V and J ends lost 2 bases and 9 bases, in that order; junction bases with no gene match: 8. This CDR3 has 14 residues. Germline V gene data show CDR1 as SGDLS and CDR2 as YYNGEE. This chain's CDR3 is CASSVGTDHRPQHF. CDR3 sequence (DNA): TGTGCCAGCAGCGTCGGGACAGACCACCGGCCCCAGCATTTT. Looking up the rest from reference TRBV9 and TRBJ1-5 gives the full variable domain: DSGVTQTPKHLITATGQRVTLRCSPRSGDLSVYWYQQSLDQGLQFLIQYYNGEERAKGNILERFSAQQFPDLHSELNLSSLELGDSALYFCASSVGTDHRPQHFGDGTRLSIL.

The chain links TRBV4-2 to TRBJ1-2; TRBD1 aligns across 9 bases. From germline, CDR1 is LGHNA and CDR2 YNFKEQ. J was trimmed by 6 bases and V by 1 base; bases with no gene match: 3. The CDR3 runs 14 residues. CDR3 sequence (DNA): TGTGCCAGCAGCCAAGCGGGACAGGGTGATGGCTACACCTTC. Its protein is CASSQAGQGDGYTF.

The chain employs TRBV11-2 and TRBJ1-1; D uncertain. This CDR3 has 12 residues. V lost 0 bases to trimming and J lost 5 bases, with 4 bases between them. Germline values: CDR1 SGHAT, CDR2 FQNNGV. CDR3 DNA sequence: TGTGCCAGCAGCTTAGAGAGGACTGAAGCTTTCTTT. Translating it yields CASSLERTEAFF. The full variable domain, rest sourced from reference TRBV11-2 and TRBJ1-1, is EAGVAQSPRYKIIEKRQSVAFWCNPISGHATLYWYQQILGQGPKLLIQFQNNGVVDDSQLPKDRFSAERLKGVDSTLKIQPAKLEDSAVYLCASSLERTEAFFGQGTRLTVV.

This sequence joins TRBV15 and TRBJ2-1; TRBD2 agrees at 12 bases. Germline CDR1 is LNHNV and CDR2 is YYDKDF (reference sequence). V trimming: 1 base; J trimming: 2 bases; junction bases outside the gene matches: 3. This CDR3 has 17 residues. This CDR3 is CATSRGLAGDTYNEQFF. The CDR3 DNA reads TGTGCCACCAGCAGAGGACTAGCGGGAGACACCTACAATGAGCAGTTCTTC.

J is TRBJ1-3 and V is TRBV18; the D is unclear. The CDR3 runs to 15 residues. Germline-derived CDR1 and CDR2 are KGHSH and LQKENI. V lost 6 bases and J 0 bases, leaving 12 bases between the germline ends. This CDR3 reads CASSQARASGNTIYF. For the CDR3, the DNA is TGTGCCAGCTCCCAGGCCAGAGCCTCTGGAAACACCATATATTTT.

Here the CDR3 DNA reads TGTGCCAGCAGTCGGACAGGGGGCGCGTGGTTGAAGCGAGGAGCTTTCTTT. Residues: CASSRTGGAWLKRGAFF. The V call is TRBV28, the J call TRBJ1-1; 11 nucleotides match TRBD1. V lost 5 bases and J lost 10; bases outside the gene matches: 18. CDR3 length equals 17 residues. Germline CDR1 and CDR2: MDHEN and SYDVKM.

The chain has TRBV9 and TRBJ1-5; tentative D call: TRBD1 (5 bases). Trimming stripped 3 bases from V and 0 bases from J, with 16 bases between. Germline values: CDR1 SGDLS, CDR2 YYNGEE. The CDR3 consists of 17 residues. CDR3 sequence reads: CASSAGGGTYSNQPQHF. In DNA, the CDR3 is TGTGCCAGCAGCGCGGGGGGAGGGACTTATAGCAATCAGCCCCAGCATTTT.

Of note for this clone: An end of the junction does not agree with germline; a read error may underlie this. The rearrangement uses TRBV7-7 and TRBJ2-1; 8 nucleotides agree with TRBD1. The CDR3 runs 14 residues. Per germline, CDR1 SSHAT and CDR2 FNYEAQ (reference sequence). The CDR3 bases are TGTGCTAGCAGCTTAGCCGGACAGGGAACTGAGCAGTTCTTC. Residues: CASSLAGQGTEQFF.

As for this clone: One end of the junction does not line up with germline, which may come from a read error. Here the CDR3 reads CASSHAGVQENQYF. CDR3 bases: TGTGCCAGCAGCCATGCGGGGGTCCAAGAGAACCAGTACTTC. J is TRBJ2-5 and V is TRBV5-6; TRBD2 matches at 7 bases. Germline V gene lookup returns CDR1 SGHDT and CDR2 YYEEEE. The CDR3 contains 14 residues.

The V and J genes are TRBV7-6 and TRBJ2-2; 8 nucleotides align to TRBD2. Germline loops: CDR1 SGHVS, CDR2 FNYEAQ. The CDR3 length is 15 residues. Trimming at V came to 4 bases and at J to 6 bases, leaving 7 bases not matched to a gene. The CDR3 DNA reads TGTGCCAGCAGCTCTAGCGGGTCCCACGCCGGGGAGCTGTTTTTT. It specifies CASSSSGSHAGELFF.

The chain joins TRBV30 to TRBJ2-1; 7 positions agree with TRBD2. Germline CDR1 is GTSNPN and CDR2 is SVGIG (reference sequence). Trimming removed 2 bases from V and 9 bases from J; junction bases left unmatched: 4. There are 12 residues in the CDR3. CDR3 bases: TGTGCCTGGAGTTATGGGGGGGGTGAGCAGTTCTTC. Translation: CAWSYGGGEQFF.

V is TRBV27 and J is TRBJ1-1, with TRBD1 matching 9 bases. This CDR3 region has 13 residues. With V trimmed by 6 bases and J by 5 bases, 4 bases remained unmatched. The V gene's germline CDR1 is MNHEY and CDR2 SMNVEV (reference sequence). CDR3 nucleotides: TGTGCCAGCAGGAAGACAGGGGGAACTGAAGCTTTCTTT. This encodes CASRKTGGTEAFF.

The chain carries TRBV18 and TRBJ2-1, with D uncertain. The CDR3 has 13 amino acids. V was pared by 5 bases and J by 0 bases, with 5 bases between. In germline, CDR1 is KGHSH, CDR2 LQKENI. The CDR3 loop reads CASSSSSYNEQFF. DNA for the CDR3: TGTGCCAGCTCATCCAGCTCCTACAATGAGCAGTTCTTC.

The chain recombines TRBV27 with TRBJ2-7; 9 nucleotides match TRBD2. This CDR3 contains 17 residues. After removal of 4 bases from V and 3 bases from J, the junction contained 13 bases not matched to a gene. Germline V gives CDR1 MNHEY, CDR2 SMNVEV (reference sequence). The chain's CDR3 is CASSYSGRDSFYYEQYF. The CDR3, as DNA: TGTGCCAGCAGTTATAGCGGGAGAGATTCATTTTACTACGAGCAGTACTTC.

The chain uses TRBV6-6 and TRBJ2-7, with TRBD2 matching 13 bases. This CDR3 region has 15 residues. V was pared by 5 bases and J by 7 bases, with 8 bases of the junction left unmatched. Germline assignment: CDR1 MNHNY and CDR2 SVGAGI (reference sequence). The CDR3 here is CASSQLAGGPSEQYF. The CDR3 nucleotides are TGTGCCAGCAGTCAACTAGCGGGAGGGCCCTCGGAGCAGTACTTC.

The gene calls are TRBV4-1 and TRBJ2-4; D is ambiguous. The CDR3 has 15 amino acids. Germline CDR1 is MGHRA and CDR2 is YSYEKL. Trimming left V 2 bases short and J 5 bases short, with 13 bases between. CDR3 sequence (DNA): TGCGCCAGCAGCCAACTCTATCCCGGTGAAAACATTCAGTACTTC. Amino acids: CASSQLYPGENIQYF.

Frequency places this clone as medium-sized. This chain joins TRBV19 and TRBJ1-1; D remains unclear. V was pared by 3 bases and J by 1 base, with 9 bases between. The CDR3 is 14 residues long. Germline V gene lookup returns CDR1 LNHDA and CDR2 SQIVND (reference sequence). The CDR3 DNA is TGTGCCAGTAGTATTGATCCAGAGAACACTGAAGCTTTCTTT. Translated, it gives CASSIDPENTEAFF. Filled out from reference TRBV19 and TRBJ1-1, the complete variable domain reads DGGITQSPKYLFRKEGQNVTLSCEQNLNHDAMYWYRQDPGQGLRLIYYSQIVNDFQKGDIAEGYSVSREKKESFPLTVTSAQKNPTAFYLCASSIDPENTEAFFGQGTRLTVV.

The chain recombines TRBV18 with TRBJ2-4; 11 bases map to TRBD1. The J segment lost 2 bases and the V segment lost 0 bases, leaving 9 bases of the junction unmatched. CDR3 size: 19 residues. Germline CDR1 KGHSH, CDR2 LQKENI. CDR3 in amino acids: CASSPPSWTGGASKNIQYF. The DNA of the CDR3 is TGTGCCAGCTCACCACCATCATGGACAGGGGGCGCGTCCAAAAACATTCAGTACTTC.